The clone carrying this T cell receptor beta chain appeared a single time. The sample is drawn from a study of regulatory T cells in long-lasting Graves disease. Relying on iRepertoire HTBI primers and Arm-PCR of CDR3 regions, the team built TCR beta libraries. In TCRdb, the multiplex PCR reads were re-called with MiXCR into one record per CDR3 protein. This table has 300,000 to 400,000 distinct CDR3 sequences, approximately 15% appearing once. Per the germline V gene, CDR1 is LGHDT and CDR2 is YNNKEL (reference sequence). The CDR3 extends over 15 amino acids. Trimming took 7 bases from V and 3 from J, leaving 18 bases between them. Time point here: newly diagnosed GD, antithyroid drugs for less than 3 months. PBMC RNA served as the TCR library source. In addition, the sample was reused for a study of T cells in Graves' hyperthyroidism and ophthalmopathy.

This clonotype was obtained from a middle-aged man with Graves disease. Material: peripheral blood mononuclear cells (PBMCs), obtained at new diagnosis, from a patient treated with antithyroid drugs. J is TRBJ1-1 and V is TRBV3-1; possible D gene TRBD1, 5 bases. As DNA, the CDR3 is TGTGCCAGCACCCACGGGGGGGGGAAGGACACTGAAGCTTTCTTT. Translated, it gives CASTHGGGKDTEAFF.